This note documents a single T cell receptor beta chain sequence. This sample was taken from a study of cytomegalovirus exposure and HLA in healthy donors. Assay: immunoSEQ multiplex PCR; the TCRdb copy retains only in-frame clones and omits some. This repertoire shows roughly 280,000 clones, approximately 86% found once; its top ten account for roughly 1%. Separation from the roughly 670-subject first cohort characterized the approximately 120-subject validation cohort, to which the donors belonged. The length of the CDR3 is 17 residues. Per germline, CDR1 MNHEY and CDR2 SMNVEV (reference sequence). The V end was cut by 2 bases, the J end by 4 bases, with 20 bases between.

The rearrangement joins TRBV27 to TRBJ1-1; D perhaps matches TRBD1 (6 bases). The source of this sequence is a woman aged 18-30 years in good health and CMV-seronegative. Material: PBMCs. For the CDR3, the DNA is TGTGCCAGCAGTTTACAGATACAGGGTCCTACGACCACTGAAGCTTTCTTT. It yields the protein CASSLQIQGPTTTEAFF.